Each of the 26 T cell receptor beta chains below was sequenced from the same sample in a study of cytomegalovirus exposure and HLA in healthy donors. In the PCR, 60 Vbeta and 13 Jbeta primers were used. Sequencing used immunoSEQ multiplex PCR; TCRdb keeps in-frame clones, though not all of them. The data hold about 140,000 clones, with more than 75% observed a single time. Sequencing was carried out using PBMCs. These receptors were taken from a woman in her fifties or sixties in good health and CMV-seropositive.

The chain links TRBV5-1 to TRBJ2-1, with 10 bases lining up with TRBD2. The CDR3 is 16 amino acids. Germline CDR1 SGHRS, CDR2 YFSETQ. The V and J ends lost 3 bases and 0 bases, in that order; junction bases with no gene match: 3. Here the CDR3 reads CASSYLAGASYNEQFF. CDR3 in DNA: TGCGCCAGCAGCTACCTAGCGGGAGCCTCCTACAATGAGCAGTTCTTC.

The chain combines TRBV7-9 with TRBJ1-4; maybe TRBD1 (5 bases). The CDR3 has 14 amino acids. Germline CDR1 SEHNR, CDR2 FQNEAQ (reference sequence). The V end was cut by 2 bases, the J end by 8 bases, with 12 bases between. The CDR3 region is CASSLLGGDEKLFF. In nucleotides, the CDR3 is TGTGCCAGCAGCTTACTCGGGGGTGACGAAAAACTGTTTTTT.

The chain combines TRBV5-4 with TRBJ2-5, with TRBD2 identical over 10 bases. This CDR3 comprises 15 residues. Germline V gene sequence: CDR1 SGHNT, CDR2 YYREEE (reference sequence). With 4 bases clipped from V and 9 bases from J, the junction kept 12 bases outside the gene matches. The CDR3, as DNA: TGTGCCAGCAGCCTCGTAGCGGGAGGCAGGGAGGCCCAGTACTTC. Protein product: CASSLVAGGREAQYF. The whole variable domain, filled in from reference TRBV5-4 and TRBJ2-5, reads ETGVTQSPTHLIKTRGQQVTLRCSSQSGHNTVSWYQQALGQGPQFIFQYYREEENGRGNFPPRFSGLQFPNYSSELNVNALELDDSALYLCASSLVAGGREAQYFGPGTRLLVL.

The table lists this clone with a count of one. The V call is TRBV2, the J call TRBJ2-7; D perhaps matches TRBD2 (7 bases). This CDR3 is built from 15 residues. Deletions cut 7 bases from V and 6 bases from J, with 22 bases between. Germline CDR1 is SNHLY and CDR2 is FYNNEI. CDR3 region: CASTSTGGQWGEQYF. DNA of the CDR3: TGTGCCAGCACCAGTACGGGGGGCCAATGGGGCGAGCAGTACTTC. The full variable domain, its missing parts supplied by reference TRBV2 and TRBJ2-7, is EPEVTQTPSHQVTQMGQEVILRCVPISNHLYFYWYRQILGQKVEFLVSFYNNEISEKSEIFDDQFSVERPDGSNFTLKIRSTKLEDSAMYFCASTSTGGQWGEQYFGPGTRLTVT.

The V call is TRBV28, the J call TRBJ2-2; D remains unclear. CDR3 length equals 16 residues. V was shortened by 6 bases and J by 5 bases, with 19 bases between the two germline ends. In germline, CDR1 is MDHEN, CDR2 SYDVKM. CDR3 amino acids: CASSFADSSLTGELFF. CDR3 in DNA: TGTGCCAGCAGCTTTGCGGATAGTTCCCTAACCGGGGAGCTGTTTTTT.

The chain joins TRBV11-2 to TRBJ2-7; 7 bases line up with TRBD2. Germline CDR1 and CDR2: SGHAT and FQNNGV. The CDR3 contains 16 residues. V trimming: 2 bases; J trimming: 5 bases; junction bases outside the gene matches: 12. Here the CDR3 DNA reads TGTGCCAGCAGCTTAAGTCCCGGCGGGAGCTTCGACGAGCAGTACTTC. Residues: CASSLSPGGSFDEQYF.

The chain couples TRBV13 to TRBJ2-2; TRBD2 matches 7 bases. This CDR3 region has 16 residues. Germline lookup yields CDR1 PRHDT and CDR2 FYEKMQ (reference sequence). V lost 2 bases and J lost 3; bases outside the gene matches: 6. Here the CDR3 DNA reads TGTGCCAGCAGCTTAAACTTAGCGGGTTACACCGGGGAGCTGTTTTTT. Translation: CASSLNLAGYTGELFF.

The rearrangement uses TRBV2 and TRBJ2-3; perhaps TRBD2 as D (5 bases). Germline CDR1 SNHLY, CDR2 FYNNEI. V shed 4 bases and J shed 0 bases, with 11 bases lying between them. The CDR3 runs 15 residues. CDR3 amino acids: CASSAGISSTDTQYF. The CDR3 region has the DNA TGTGCCAGCAGTGCCGGGATATCAAGCACAGATACGCAGTATTTT.

This clone has a handful of counts. The rearrangement joins TRBV6-1 to TRBJ2-7; weak D call: TRBD1 (6 bases). The CDR3 contains 16 residues. Trimming took 3 bases from V and 3 from J, leaving 18 bases between them. The germline gives CDR1 MNHNS, CDR2 SASEGT. DNA of the CDR3: TGTGCCAGCAGTGACGACAGCCTGGGGACATTCTACGAGCAGTACTTC. It specifies CASSDDSLGTFYEQYF.

The rearrangement uses TRBV11-3 and TRBJ2-7, with 9 bases lining up with TRBD1. The junction had 4 bases not matched to a gene; V was cut back by 5 bases and J by 2 bases. Germline CDR1 is SGHNT and CDR2 is YENEEA. The CDR3 is 14 residues long. CDR3: CASSPGQGAYEQYF. The CDR3 nucleotides are TGTGCCAGCAGCCCGGGACAGGGAGCCTACGAGCAGTACTTC.

V and J are TRBV6-5 and TRBJ2-1; no reliable D call. CDR1 and CDR2 (germline): MNHEY, SVGAGI. V was pared by 2 bases and J by 8 bases, with 7 bases between. This CDR3 contains 12 residues. CDR3 protein: CASSYSNHEQFF. The CDR3 coding sequence is TGTGCCAGCAGTTACAGCAACCATGAGCAGTTCTTC.

This chain joins TRBV4-1 and TRBJ1-1; TRBD1 matches at 7 bases. V was clipped by 2 bases and J by 1 base; unmatched bases: 4. CDR3 length: 15 residues. Germline values: CDR1 MGHRA, CDR2 YSYEKL. The CDR3 reads CASSQYRGRNTEAFF. The CDR3 DNA sequence: TGCGCCAGCAGCCAATACAGGGGAAGGAACACTGAAGCTTTCTTT.

This clone was observed a few times. This chain connects TRBV12-5 to TRBJ2-6; 7 positions agree with TRBD2. The CDR3 has 17 residues. Germline CDR1 is LGHNT and CDR2 is FRNRAP. V lost 2 bases, J lost 0 bases, and 4 bases stayed unmatched. CDR3 protein: CASGLSSGSSGANVLTF. DNA of the CDR3: TGTGCTAGTGGTTTGTCTAGCGGAAGCTCTGGGGCCAACGTCCTGACTTTC.

The V and J genes are TRBV19 and TRBJ1-6; D ambiguous. CDR3 length: 13 amino acids. Germline V CDR1 and CDR2: LNHDA, SQIVND (reference sequence). V was trimmed by 5 bases and J by 6 bases, leaving 8 bases between them. The CDR3 DNA reads as TGTGCCAGTAGTTACGGCGGTAATTCACCCCTCCACTTT. Protein: CASSYGGNSPLHF.

As DNA, the CDR3 is TGCAGGGCCGACAGGGTTGAAGCTTTCTTT. Protein: CRADRVEAFF. The rearrangement joins TRBV20-1 to TRBJ1-1; 7 bases align to TRBD1. The CDR3 spans 10 residues. Germline V gives CDR1 DFQATT, CDR2 SNEGSKA (reference sequence).

This chain links TRBV4-1 with TRBJ2-3, with 10 bases lining up with TRBD2. Germline V CDR1 and CDR2: MGHRA, YSYEKL. The CDR3 is made up of 15 amino acids. V shed 2 bases and J 4 bases; nucleotides not matched to a gene: 3. For the CDR3, the DNA is TGCGCCAGCAGCCAACTAGCGGGAGCGTCAGATACGCAGTATTTT. It translates to CASSQLAGASDTQYF.

The rearrangement joins TRBV28 to TRBJ2-3; maybe TRBD1 (6 bases). V gave up 1 base and J gave up 0 bases, with 17 bases separating them. CDR1 and CDR2 from the germline V gene are MDHEN and SYDVKM. The CDR3 has 18 residues. CDR3 region: CASSLFLGQTTSTDTQYF. Written as DNA, the CDR3 is TGTGCCAGCAGTTTATTCCTCGGACAGACCACTAGCACAGATACGCAGTATTTT.

CDR3 DNA: TGTGCCAGCAGTTACCCTGGACAGGGAGATCGAAATGAGCAGTTCTTC. This codes for CASSYPGQGDRNEQFF. This rearrangement joins TRBV6-6 to TRBJ2-1; 8 nucleotides match TRBD1. After removal of 2 bases from V and 7 bases from J, the junction contained 10 bases not matched to a gene. Germline V gene lookup returns CDR1 MNHNY and CDR2 SVGAGI (reference sequence). The CDR3 is 16 residues long.

J is TRBJ2-1 and V is TRBV18, with a possible D match to TRBD2 (6 bases). V was cut by 3 bases and J by 3 bases, with 15 bases left in between. Germline loops: CDR1 KGHSH, CDR2 LQKENI. The CDR3 has 16 residues. The DNA for the CDR3 is TGTGCCAGCTCACCTGCGGTGGGGGGATTCTACAATGAGCAGTTCTTC. This sequence encodes CASSPAVGGFYNEQFF.

This chain joins TRBV28 and TRBJ1-3; 7 nucleotides agree with TRBD1. V was pared by 6 bases and J by 5 bases, with 16 bases of the junction left unmatched. Germline assignment: CDR1 MDHEN and CDR2 SYDVKM. The CDR3 runs 17 residues. The CDR3 here is CASSPPFGDSVRNTIYF. CDR3 bases: TGTGCCAGCAGCCCCCCATTTGGGGACAGCGTGCGAAACACCATATATTTT.

The chain joins TRBV6-5 to TRBJ2-1; 12 bases map to TRBD2. CDR1 and CDR2 from the germline V gene are MNHEY and SVGAGI. The CDR3 spans 16 residues. The ends lost 2 bases at V and 2 bases at J; junction bases unmatched: 1. For the CDR3, the DNA is TGTGCCAGCAGTTACGCTAGCGGGAGGGCCTACAATGAGCAGTTCTTC. As protein: CASSYASGRAYNEQFF.

The rearrangement joins TRBV5-6 to TRBJ1-2, with D tentatively TRBD1 (6 bases). Germline loops: CDR1 SGHDT, CDR2 YYEEEE. Trimming took off 5 bases at V and 1 base at J, with 9 bases between the two ends. The CDR3 covers 13 residues. In nucleotides, the CDR3 is TGTGCCAGCAGTCCAGGGGTTAACTATGGCTACACCTTC. Translation gives CASSPGVNYGYTF.

The chain recombines TRBV5-8 with TRBJ1-2; perhaps TRBD1 as D (5 bases). Trimming cost V 4 bases and J 7 bases, with 11 bases left between them. CDR3 length: 12 amino acids. Germline values: CDR1 SGHTS, CDR2 YDEGEE. CDR3 region: CASSRGLAGYTF. In DNA, the CDR3 is TGTGCCAGCAGCCGGGGACTTGCTGGCTACACCTTC.

The rearrangement links TRBV18 to TRBJ2-3, with D maybe TRBD2 (6 bases). Trimming removed 1 base from V and 4 bases from J, with 15 bases in between. The CDR3 runs 16 residues. CDR1 is KGHSH and CDR2 is LQKENI in the germline V gene. CDR3 in DNA: TGTGCCAGCTCACCACTCAGGCAAGGAGGGCCAGATACGCAGTATTTT. Translation: CASSPLRQGGPDTQYF.

The chain joins TRBV30 to TRBJ1-2, with a possible D match to TRBD1 (5 bases). Per germline, CDR1 GTSNPN and CDR2 SVGIG (reference sequence). The CDR3 has 18 amino acids. The V and J ends lost 0 bases and 0 bases respectively, with 20 bases between them. CDR3 loop: CAWSVDRGQIDPNYGYTF. CDR3 nucleotides: TGTGCCTGGAGTGTGGACCGAGGACAAATAGATCCTAACTATGGCTACACCTTC.

The chain joins TRBV5-1 to TRBJ1-4; tentative D call: TRBD1 (5 bases). The germline CDR1 and CDR2 sequences are SGHRS and YFSETQ. This CDR3 spans 14 amino acids. The V gene lost 4 bases and the J gene lost 1 base, with 8 bases spanning the gap. The CDR3 coding sequence is TGCGCCAGCAGCCCACAGGAAACTAATGAAAAACTGTTTTTT. Its protein is CASSPQETNEKLFF. The full variable domain, completed using reference TRBV5-1 and TRBJ1-4, is KAGVTQTPRYLIKTRGQQVTLSCSPISGHRSVSWYQQTPGQGLQFLFEYFSETQRNKGNFPGRFSGRQFSNSRSEMNVSTLELGDSALYLCASSPQETNEKLFFGSGTQLSVL.